This TCR beta chain originates from a study of early T cells in non-severe SARS-CoV-2 infection. As for the study in general: Chains stayed unpaired after sequencing of bulk RNA from unsorted whole blood.

This CDR3 comprises 17 residues. Germline CDR1 and CDR2: MNHEY and SVGEGT. Trimming at V came to 5 bases and at J to 5 bases, leaving 14 bases not matched to a gene. This clonotype was observed a handful of times. Its target is not known. Study-wide points: A preference for anti-spike CD8 responses marked VDJdb matching, which missed private and CD4 specificities.

Individual cDNA molecules each received unique molecular identifiers attached to them. TCRdb passed the 5' RACE reads through MiXCR, listing each CDR3 protein once. Seen here are 66,000 or so distinct CDR3 sequences, approximately 13% observed once, and the top ten hold about 8.5%. This clonotype was obtained from an adult who was a healthcare worker with PCR-confirmed SARS-CoV-2 infection or an uninfected control (not recorded which). Sequenced: whole blood. This chain links TRBV6-2 or TRBV6-3 with TRBJ2-2; 7 nucleotides agree with TRBD2. The CDR3 DNA sequence: TGTGCCAGCAGTCCCCGGGCTAGCGGAGGGGCTACCGGGGAGCTGTTTTTT. This sequence encodes CASSPRASGGATGELFF.